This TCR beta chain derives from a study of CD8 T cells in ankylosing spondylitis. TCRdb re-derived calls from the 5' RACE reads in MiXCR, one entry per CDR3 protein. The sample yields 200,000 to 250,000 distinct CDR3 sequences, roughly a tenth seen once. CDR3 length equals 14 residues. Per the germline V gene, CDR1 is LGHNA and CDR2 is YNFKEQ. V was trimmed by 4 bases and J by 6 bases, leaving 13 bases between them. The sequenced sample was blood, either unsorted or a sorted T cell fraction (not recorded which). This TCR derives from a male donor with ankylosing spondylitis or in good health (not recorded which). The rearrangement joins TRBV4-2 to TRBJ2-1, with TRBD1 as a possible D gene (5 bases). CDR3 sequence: CASSPPRQGNEQFF. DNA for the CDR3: TGTGCCAGCAGCCCCCCGCGTCAGGGCAATGAGCAGTTCTTC.